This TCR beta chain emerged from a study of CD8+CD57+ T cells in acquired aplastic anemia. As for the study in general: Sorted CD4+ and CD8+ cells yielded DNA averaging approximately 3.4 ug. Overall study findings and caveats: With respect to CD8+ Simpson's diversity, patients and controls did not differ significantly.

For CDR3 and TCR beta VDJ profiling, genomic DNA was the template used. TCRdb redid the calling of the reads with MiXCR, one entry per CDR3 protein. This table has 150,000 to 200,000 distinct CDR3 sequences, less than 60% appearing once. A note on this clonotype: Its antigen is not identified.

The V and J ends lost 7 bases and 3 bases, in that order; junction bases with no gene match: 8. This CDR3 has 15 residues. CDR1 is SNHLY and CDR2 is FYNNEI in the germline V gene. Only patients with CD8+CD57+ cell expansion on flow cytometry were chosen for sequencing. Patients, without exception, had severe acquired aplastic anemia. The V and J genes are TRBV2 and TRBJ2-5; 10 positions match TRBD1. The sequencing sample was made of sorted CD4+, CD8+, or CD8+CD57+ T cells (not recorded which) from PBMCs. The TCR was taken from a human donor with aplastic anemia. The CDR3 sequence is CASTKDRGSEETQYF. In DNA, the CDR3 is TGTGCCAGCACTAAGGACAGGGGGAGCGAAGAGACCCAGTACTTC.